A single sample is the source of the 15 T cell receptor beta chains below, sequenced in a study of cytomegalovirus exposure and HLA in healthy donors. Vbeta (60) and Jbeta (13) primers were used in the PCR. Libraries were prepared by immunoSEQ multiplex PCR; TCRdb keeps only in-frame clonotypes and omits some of them. This table has under 200,000 clones, about 80% appearing once. The source material was PBMCs. The receptors shown here come from a man younger than 40 in good health and CMV-seronegative.

About this clone: Different DNA sequences within this sample yield the same CDR3. This chain links TRBV9 with TRBJ1-5; D is unresolved. Germline V gives CDR1 SGDLS, CDR2 YYNGEE. The CDR3 runs to 14 residues. V was pared by 0 bases and J by 2 bases, with 6 bases between. CDR3 DNA sequence: TGTGCCAGCAGCGTAGGCGGTGGCAATCAGCCCCAGCATTTT. Its translation: CASSVGGGNQPQHF.

The rearrangement uses TRBV30 and TRBJ1-2; D is perhaps TRBD1 (5 bases). This CDR3 is 13 amino acids long. V was trimmed by 4 bases and J by 4 bases, leaving 13 bases between them. Germline CDR1 GTSNPN, CDR2 SVGIG (reference sequence). The CDR3 DNA sequence: TGTGCCTGGACGCCAGGGCCGGGCTATGGCTACACCTTC. Translated: CAWTPGPGYGYTF.

The J gene is TRBJ1-5, the V gene TRBV19; D is perhaps TRBD1 (6 bases). Germline values: CDR1 LNHDA, CDR2 SQIVND (reference sequence). The CDR3 extends over 18 amino acids. Trimming took 3 bases from V and 0 from J, leaving 18 bases between them. The CDR3 DNA sequence: TGTGCCAGTAGTATGGGGGCCGAGGGAACAGTTAGCAATCAGCCCCAGCATTTT. Encoded protein: CASSMGAEGTVSNQPQHF.

The rearrangement links TRBV7-9 to TRBJ2-5, with D possibly TRBD1 on 5 matching bases. The CDR3 consists of 14 residues. V dropped 2 bases and J dropped 3 bases, with 10 bases sitting between them. The germline CDR1 and CDR2 sequences are SEHNR and FQNEAQ (reference sequence). CDR3 sequence reads: CASSLQGAKETQYF. The CDR3 DNA reads as TGTGCCAGCAGCTTACAAGGGGCTAAAGAGACCCAGTACTTC. The variable domain in full, completed from reference TRBV7-9 and TRBJ2-5, reads DTGVSQNPRHKITKRGQNVTFRCDPISEHNRLYWYRQTLGQGPEFLTYFQNEAQLEKSRLLSDRFSAERPKGSFSTLEIQRTEQGDSAMYLCASSLQGAKETQYFGPGTRLLVL.

The rearrangement joins TRBV9 to TRBJ2-1; TRBD1 aligns across 7 bases. Germline V gene data show CDR1 as SGDLS and CDR2 as YYNGEE. V dropped 3 bases and J dropped 6; count of bases not matched to a gene: 9. This CDR3 region has 15 residues. The CDR3 DNA sequence: TGTGCCAGCAGCGCGACAGGGACGGCCGGCAATGAGCAGTTCTTC. Translated, it gives CASSATGTAGNEQFF.

This clone has a handful of counts. V usage is TRBV6-1 and J usage is TRBJ2-1; tentatively, D is TRBD2 (7 bases). Trimming stripped 4 bases from V and 7 bases from J, with 17 bases between. Looked up from germline, CDR1 is MNHNS and CDR2 is SASEGT. There are 15 residues in the CDR3. The DNA for the CDR3 is TGTGCCAGCAGTGCTAATTGGGGGGGCGTAAATGAGCAGTTCTTC. Translating it yields CASSANWGGVNEQFF.

V and J are TRBV29-1 and TRBJ2-7; D uncertain. The germline V gene has CDR1 SQVTM and CDR2 ANQGSEA. This CDR3 contains 10 residues. V was trimmed by 0 bases and J by 8 bases, leaving 5 bases between them. The CDR3 here is CSVEDVQQYF. The CDR3 DNA sequence: TGCAGCGTTGAAGACGTTCAGCAGTACTTC.

The chain carries TRBV6-6 and TRBJ2-1; 12 bases align to TRBD2. V was clipped by 0 bases and J by 10 bases; unmatched bases: 4. The CDR3 sequence is 15 residues long. In germline, CDR1 is MNHNY, CDR2 SVGAGI (reference sequence). The CDR3 loop is CASSYSVLAGGEQFF. The CDR3, as DNA: TGTGCCAGCAGTTACTCGGTACTAGCGGGGGGCGAGCAGTTCTTC.

The CDR3 spells CASSAQGELEAFF. DNA for the CDR3: TGTGCCAGTAGTGCACAGGGAGAGCTAGAAGCTTTCTTT. This chain links TRBV19 with TRBJ1-1, with TRBD1 as a possible D gene (6 bases). Germline CDR1 LNHDA, CDR2 SQIVND (reference sequence). This CDR3 spans 13 amino acids. Deletions cut 5 bases from V and 8 bases from J, with 15 bases between.

This clone appeared once. The rearrangement joins TRBV19 to TRBJ2-7; weak D call: TRBD1 (7 bases). V was clipped by 9 bases and J by 4 bases, with 16 bases between them. Germline assignment: CDR1 LNHDA and CDR2 SQIVND (reference sequence). The CDR3 sequence is 13 residues long. As DNA, the CDR3 is TGTGCCAGCCACGCGGGACAGCCTTACGAGCAGTACTTC. Protein product: CASHAGQPYEQYF.

The V gene is TRBV19, the J gene TRBJ2-7; D is undetermined. Germline assignment: CDR1 LNHDA and CDR2 SQIVND (reference sequence). The CDR3 covers 14 residues. V was clipped by 3 bases and J by 3 bases, with 12 bases between them. The CDR3 spells CASSISEYDYEQYF. The CDR3 region has the DNA TGTGCCAGTAGTATCAGCGAGTACGACTACGAGCAGTACTTC.

The V call is TRBV6-5, the J call TRBJ2-1, with D perhaps TRBD1 (6 bases). Per germline, CDR1 MNHEY and CDR2 SVGAGI. The CDR3 sequence is 15 residues long. The V end was cut by 4 bases, the J end by 8 bases, with 18 bases between. The CDR3 here is CASSSQGMSSDEQFF. The CDR3 DNA sequence: TGTGCCAGCAGTTCACAGGGTATGTCCTCGGATGAGCAGTTCTTC.

Details on this clone: This specimen includes other DNA sequences encoding the same CDR3. This chain uses TRBV7-3 with TRBJ2-3, with D possibly matching TRBD1 (5 bases). V was pared by 1 base and J by 1 base, with 6 bases between. Germline V gives CDR1 SGHTA, CDR2 FQGTGA. The CDR3 contains 14 residues. CDR3 loop: CASSLSRGTDTQYF. The CDR3 DNA reads as TGTGCCAGCAGCTTAAGCAGGGGCACAGATACGCAGTATTTT.

The chain combines TRBV28 with TRBJ1-5; 10 bases match TRBD1. The V and J ends lost 8 bases and 3 bases, in that order; junction bases with no gene match: 7. This CDR3 contains 15 residues. CDR1 is MDHEN, CDR2 SYDVKM, per germline. DNA of the CDR3: TGTGCCAGCTGGGACAGGGGTCATATCAATCAGCCCCAGCATTTT. Translated, it gives CASWDRGHINQPQHF. The full variable domain, in which reference TRBV28 and TRBJ1-5 provide the parts outside the CDR3, is DVKVTQSSRYLVKRTGEKVFLECVQDMDHENMFWYRQDPGLGLRLIYFSYDVKMKEKGDIPEGYSVSREKKERFSLILESASTNQTSMYLCASWDRGHINQPQHFGDGTRLSIL.

V usage is TRBV5-1 and J usage is TRBJ2-2, with TRBD2 matching 15 bases. The CDR3 is made up of 18 amino acids. Losses at the gene ends were 2 bases for V and 4 bases for J; bases not matched to a gene: 6. CDR1 and CDR2 from the germline V gene are SGHRS and YFSETQ. CDR3 loop: CASSFGLAGGLGTGELFF. CDR3 DNA: TGCGCCAGCAGCTTCGGACTAGCGGGGGGGCTCGGCACCGGGGAGCTGTTTTTT.